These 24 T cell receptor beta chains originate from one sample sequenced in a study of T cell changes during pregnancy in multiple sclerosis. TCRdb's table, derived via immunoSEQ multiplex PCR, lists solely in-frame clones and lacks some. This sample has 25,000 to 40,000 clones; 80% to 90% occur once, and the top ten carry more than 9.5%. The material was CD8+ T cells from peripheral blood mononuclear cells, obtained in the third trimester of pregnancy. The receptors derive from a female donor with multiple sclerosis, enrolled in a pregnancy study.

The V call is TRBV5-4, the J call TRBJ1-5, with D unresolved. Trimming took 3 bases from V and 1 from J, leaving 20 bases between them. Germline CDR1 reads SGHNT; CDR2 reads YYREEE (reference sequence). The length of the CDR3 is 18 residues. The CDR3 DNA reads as TGTGCCAGCAGCTCGCCCATGAATAGAGGGTTCAGCAATCAGCCCCAGCATTTT. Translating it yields CASSSPMNRGFSNQPQHF.

The CDR3 DNA follows: TGTGCCAGCAGTTTCAGCGGGAGTGGGTACGAGCAGTACTTC. It translates to CASSFSGSGYEQYF. The chain couples TRBV27 to TRBJ2-7, with TRBD2 identical over 8 bases. The germline gives CDR1 MNHEY, CDR2 SMNVEV (reference sequence). The CDR3 runs 14 residues. The V gene end was trimmed by 3 bases and the J gene end by 4 bases; junction bases not matched to a gene: 5.

The CDR3 sequence is CASSRSLSGEDEQFF. CDR3 coding DNA: TGTGCCAGCAGCCGATCACTAAGCGGGGAGGATGAGCAGTTCTTC. The rearrangement uses TRBV27 and TRBJ2-1; 7 bases map to TRBD2. Germline V CDR1 and CDR2: MNHEY, SMNVEV (reference sequence). V lost 6 bases to trimming and J lost 8 bases; unmatched junction nucleotides: 13. This CDR3 has 15 amino acids.

CDR3 in DNA: TGTGCCAGCAGTTGGGACAGTAATAACTATGGCTACACCTTC. Residues: CASSWDSNNYGYTF. The chain links TRBV6-5 to TRBJ1-2, with 7 nucleotides matching TRBD1. The CDR3 contains 14 residues. Germline V gene sequence: CDR1 MNHEY, CDR2 SVGAGI. V lost 4 bases, J lost 1 base, and 3 bases stayed unmatched.

The CDR3 reads CASSPGLARIYEQYF. DNA for the CDR3: TGTGCCAGCAGTCCTGGACTAGCGAGAATCTACGAGCAGTACTTC. The chain couples TRBV27 to TRBJ2-7, with 9 bases lining up with TRBD2. The germline CDR1 and CDR2 sequences are MNHEY and SMNVEV (reference sequence). The length of the CDR3 is 15 residues. The V and J ends lost 5 bases and 3 bases, in that order; junction bases with no gene match: 8.

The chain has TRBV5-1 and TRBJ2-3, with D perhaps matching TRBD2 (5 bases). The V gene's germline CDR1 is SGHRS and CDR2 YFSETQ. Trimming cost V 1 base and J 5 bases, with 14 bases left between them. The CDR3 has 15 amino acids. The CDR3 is CASSLKASNLDTQYF. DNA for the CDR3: TGCGCCAGCAGCTTGAAGGCTAGCAACCTAGATACGCAGTATTTT.

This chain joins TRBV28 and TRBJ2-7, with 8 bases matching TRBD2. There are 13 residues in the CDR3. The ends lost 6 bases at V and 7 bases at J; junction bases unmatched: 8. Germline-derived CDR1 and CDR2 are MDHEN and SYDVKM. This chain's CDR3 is CASSSSGSREQYF. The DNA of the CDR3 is TGTGCCAGCAGCTCTAGCGGGTCCCGAGAGCAGTACTTC.

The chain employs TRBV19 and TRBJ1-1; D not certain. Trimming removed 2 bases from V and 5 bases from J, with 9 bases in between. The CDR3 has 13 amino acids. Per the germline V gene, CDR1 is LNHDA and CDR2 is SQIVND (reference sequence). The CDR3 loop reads CASSINRRTEAFF. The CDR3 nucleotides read TGTGCCAGTAGTATAAACAGAAGGACTGAAGCTTTCTTT.

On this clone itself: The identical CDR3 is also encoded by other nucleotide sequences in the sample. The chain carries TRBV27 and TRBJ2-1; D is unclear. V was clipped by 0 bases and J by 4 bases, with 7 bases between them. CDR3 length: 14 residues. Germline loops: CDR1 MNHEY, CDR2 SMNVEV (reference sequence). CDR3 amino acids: CASSLSGGYNEQFF. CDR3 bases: TGTGCCAGCAGTTTATCTGGCGGATACAATGAGCAGTTCTTC.

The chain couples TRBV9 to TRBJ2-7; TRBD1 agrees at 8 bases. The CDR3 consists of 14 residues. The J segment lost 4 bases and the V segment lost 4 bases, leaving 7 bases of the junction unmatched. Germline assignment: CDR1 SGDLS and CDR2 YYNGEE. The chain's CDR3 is CASSPGQGGYEQYF. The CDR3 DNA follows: TGTGCCAGCAGCCCCGGACAGGGAGGATACGAGCAGTACTTC.

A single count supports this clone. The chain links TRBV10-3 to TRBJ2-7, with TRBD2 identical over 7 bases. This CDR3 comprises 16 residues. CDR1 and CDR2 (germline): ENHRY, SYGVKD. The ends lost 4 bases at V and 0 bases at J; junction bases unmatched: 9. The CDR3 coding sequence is TGTGCCATCAGTGTGGGGACCGGGAGGTACTCCTACGAGCAGTACTTC. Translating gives CAISVGTGRYSYEQYF.

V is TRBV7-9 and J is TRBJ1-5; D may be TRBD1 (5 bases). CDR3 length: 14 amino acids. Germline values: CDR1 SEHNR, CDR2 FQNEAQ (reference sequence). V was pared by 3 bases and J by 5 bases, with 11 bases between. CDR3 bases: TGTGCCAGCAGCTTGGAGGGGCTGGATCAGCCCCAGCATTTT. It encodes CASSLEGLDQPQHF.

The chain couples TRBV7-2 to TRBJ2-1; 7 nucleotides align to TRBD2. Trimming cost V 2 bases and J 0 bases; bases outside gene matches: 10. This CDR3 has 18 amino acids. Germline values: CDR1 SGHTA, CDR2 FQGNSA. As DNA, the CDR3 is TGTGCCAGCAGCTTATGGGTTTCGGGCGGGAGCTCCTACAATGAGCAGTTCTTC. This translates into CASSLWVSGGSSYNEQFF.

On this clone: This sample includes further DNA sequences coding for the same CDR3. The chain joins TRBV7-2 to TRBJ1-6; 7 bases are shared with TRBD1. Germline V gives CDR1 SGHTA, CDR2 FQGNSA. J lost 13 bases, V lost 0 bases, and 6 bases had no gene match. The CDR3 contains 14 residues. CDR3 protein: CASSLAVQGPPLHF. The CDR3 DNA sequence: TGTGCCAGCAGCTTAGCGGTACAGGGGCCCCCCCTCCACTTT. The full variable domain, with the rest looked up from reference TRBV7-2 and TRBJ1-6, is GAGVSQSPSNKVTEKGKDVELRCDPISGHTALYWYRQSLGQGLEFLIYFQGNSAPDKSGLPSDRFSAERTGGSVSTLTIQRTQQEDSAVYLCASSLAVQGPPLHFGNGTRLTVT.

CDR3: CAWSKTGTATPKGDTEAFF. The CDR3 nucleotides read TGTGCCTGGAGTAAGACCGGGACAGCGACCCCCAAGGGGGACACTGAAGCTTTCTTT. The rearrangement uses TRBV30 and TRBJ1-1; 7 bases agree with TRBD1. Germline values: CDR1 GTSNPN, CDR2 SVGIG (reference sequence). V dropped 2 bases and J dropped 3; count of bases not matched to a gene: 21. The CDR3 has 19 amino acids.

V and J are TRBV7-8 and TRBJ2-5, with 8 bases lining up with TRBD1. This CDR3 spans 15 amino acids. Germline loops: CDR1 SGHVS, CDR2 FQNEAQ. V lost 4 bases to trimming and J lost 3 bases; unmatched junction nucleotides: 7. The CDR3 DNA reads TGTGCCAGCAGCTCGACTGACAGGGGAGAAGAGACCCAGTACTTC. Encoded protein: CASSSTDRGEETQYF.

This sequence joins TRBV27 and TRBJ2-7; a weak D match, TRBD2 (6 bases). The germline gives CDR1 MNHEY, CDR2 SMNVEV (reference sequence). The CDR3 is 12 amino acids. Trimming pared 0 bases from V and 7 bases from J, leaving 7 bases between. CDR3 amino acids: CASSLSAGEQYF. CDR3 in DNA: TGTGCCAGCAGTTTATCGGCGGGGGAGCAGTACTTC.

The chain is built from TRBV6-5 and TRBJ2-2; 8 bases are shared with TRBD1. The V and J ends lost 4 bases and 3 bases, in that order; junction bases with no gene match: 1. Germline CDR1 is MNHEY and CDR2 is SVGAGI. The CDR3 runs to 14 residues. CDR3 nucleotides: TGTGCCAGCAGTTCGGACAGGGACACCGGGGAGCTGTTTTTT. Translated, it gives CASSSDRDTGELFF.

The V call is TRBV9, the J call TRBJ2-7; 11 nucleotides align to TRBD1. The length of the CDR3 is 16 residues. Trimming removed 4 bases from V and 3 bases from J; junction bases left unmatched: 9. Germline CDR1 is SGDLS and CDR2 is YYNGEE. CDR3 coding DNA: TGTGCCAGCAGCCCCAACCCTGGGACAGGGGGCTACGAGCAGTACTTC. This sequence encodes CASSPNPGTGGYEQYF.

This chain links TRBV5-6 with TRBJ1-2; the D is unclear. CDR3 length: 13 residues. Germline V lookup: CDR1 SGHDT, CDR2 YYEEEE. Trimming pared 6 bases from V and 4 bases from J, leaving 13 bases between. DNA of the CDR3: TGTGCCAGCACCGACGGTAGCGTCTATGGCTACACCTTC. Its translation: CASTDGSVYGYTF.

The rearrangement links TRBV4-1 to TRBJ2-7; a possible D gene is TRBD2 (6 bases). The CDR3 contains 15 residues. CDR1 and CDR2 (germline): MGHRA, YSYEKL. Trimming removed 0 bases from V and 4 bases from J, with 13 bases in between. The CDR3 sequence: CASSQETSRGYEQYF. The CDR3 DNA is TGCGCCAGCAGCCAAGAAACTAGCCGTGGATACGAGCAGTACTTC.

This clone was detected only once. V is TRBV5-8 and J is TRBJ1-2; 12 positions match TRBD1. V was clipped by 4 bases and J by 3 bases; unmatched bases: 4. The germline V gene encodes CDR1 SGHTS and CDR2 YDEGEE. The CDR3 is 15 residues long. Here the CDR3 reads CASSPGTGGHYGYTF. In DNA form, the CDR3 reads TGTGCCAGCAGCCCTGGGACAGGGGGCCACTATGGCTACACCTTC.

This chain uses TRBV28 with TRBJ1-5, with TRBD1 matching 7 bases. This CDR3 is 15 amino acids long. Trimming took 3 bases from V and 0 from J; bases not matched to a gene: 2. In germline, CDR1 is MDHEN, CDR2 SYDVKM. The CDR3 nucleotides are TGTGCCAGCAGTTTGACAGGGCATAGCAATCAGCCCCAGCATTTT. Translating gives CASSLTGHSNQPQHF.

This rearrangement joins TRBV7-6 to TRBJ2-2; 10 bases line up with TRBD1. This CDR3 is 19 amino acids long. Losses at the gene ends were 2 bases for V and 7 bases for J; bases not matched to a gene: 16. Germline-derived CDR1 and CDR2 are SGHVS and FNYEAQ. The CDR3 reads CASSLIRGTGQGKVGELFF. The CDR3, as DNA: TGTGCCAGCAGCTTAATAAGAGGAACGGGACAGGGGAAAGTCGGGGAGCTGTTTTTT.